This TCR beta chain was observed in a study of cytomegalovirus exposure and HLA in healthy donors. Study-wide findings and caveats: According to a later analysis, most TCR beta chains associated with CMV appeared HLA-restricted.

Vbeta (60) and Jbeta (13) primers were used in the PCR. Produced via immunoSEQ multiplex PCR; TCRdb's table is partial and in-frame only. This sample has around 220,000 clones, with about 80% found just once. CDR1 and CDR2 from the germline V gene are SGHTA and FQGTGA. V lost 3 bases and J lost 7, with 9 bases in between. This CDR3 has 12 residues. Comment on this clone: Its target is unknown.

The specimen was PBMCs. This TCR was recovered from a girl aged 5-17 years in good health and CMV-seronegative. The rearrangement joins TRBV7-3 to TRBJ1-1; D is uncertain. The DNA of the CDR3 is TGTGCCAGCAGCTTTACGCTAAATGAAGCTTTCTTT. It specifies CASSFTLNEAFF.